The 20 T cell receptor beta chains reported below all come from one sample, sequenced in a study of sequential checkpoint blockade in melanoma. Treatment in this sample: randomized to nivolumab then ipilimumab (arm A) or the reverse (arm B). Generated by immunoSEQ multiplex PCR, the TCRdb table keeps only in-frame clones and is missing some. This repertoire shows around 18,000 clones, under 80% found once; its top ten account for about 11%. This specimen consisted of CD8+ T cells sorted from blood (inferred from file names), obtained from a patient given nivolumab and ipilimumab in sequence. These receptors were taken from a human donor with melanoma.

The V gene is TRBV7-2, the J gene TRBJ2-3; 10 nucleotides line up with TRBD2. The CDR3 totals 14 residues. Per the germline V gene, CDR1 is SGHTA and CDR2 is FQGNSA. Losses at the gene ends were 5 bases for V and 13 bases for J; bases not matched to a gene: 12. Here the CDR3 reads CASSEGSSGREKYF. The CDR3 DNA sequence: TGTGCCAGCAGCGAGGGTTCTAGCGGGAGAGAGAAGTATTTT.

The chain combines TRBV27 with TRBJ2-7; 7 bases match TRBD1. From germline, CDR1 is MNHEY and CDR2 SMNVEV (reference sequence). The V and J ends lost 5 bases and 5 bases, in that order; junction bases with no gene match: 6. CDR3 size: 13 residues. The CDR3 nucleotides read TGTGCCAGCAGTAGACAGGGAACGAACGAGCAGTACTTC. Translating it yields CASSRQGTNEQYF.

The rearrangement links TRBV4-1 to TRBJ1-2; D might be TRBD1 (6 bases). V was clipped by 9 bases and J by 7 bases, with 18 bases between them. The CDR3 has 13 amino acids. The germline gives CDR1 MGHRA, CDR2 YSYEKL. DNA for the CDR3: TGCGCCAGTAAGCCGATAGGGGGGGTTGGCTACACCTTC. Translated: CASKPIGGVGYTF.

This clone was detected once. The J gene is TRBJ2-7, the V gene TRBV27; TRBD1 agrees at 10 bases. J gave up 5 bases and V 6 bases, and 7 bases lay outside the gene matches. The CDR3 is 14 amino acids. Germline CDR1 and CDR2: MNHEY and SMNVEV (reference sequence). The CDR3 is CASSLDRGRNEQYF. As DNA, the CDR3 is TGTGCCAGCAGCTTAGACAGGGGGCGGAACGAGCAGTACTTC.

This clone was counted a few times. The chain combines TRBV5-6 with TRBJ2-7; TRBD1 matches at 8 bases. The germline CDR1 and CDR2 sequences are SGHDT and YYEEEE. V was clipped by 3 bases and J by 5 bases; unmatched bases: 13. This CDR3 spans 16 amino acids. CDR3 residues: CASSWGARGRLNEQYF. The CDR3 bases are TGTGCCAGCAGCTGGGGGGCCAGGGGGCGCTTGAACGAGCAGTACTTC.

The table lists this clone with a few counts. The chain is built from TRBV9 and TRBJ2-3; TRBD2 matches at 7 bases. The V segment lost 3 bases and the J segment 2 bases; nucleotides outside the gene matches: 6. The CDR3 length is 15 residues. The germline V gene has CDR1 SGDLS and CDR2 YYNGEE. CDR3 loop: CASSELAELTDTQYF. Written as DNA, the CDR3 is TGTGCCAGCAGCGAGCTAGCGGAACTCACAGATACGCAGTATTTT.

The chain employs TRBV5-1 and TRBJ2-1, with 11 bases fitting TRBD2. CDR3 length equals 18 residues. The V gene's germline CDR1 is SGHRS and CDR2 YFSETQ. Losses at the gene ends were 2 bases for V and 4 bases for J; bases not matched to a gene: 11. The CDR3 loop reads CASSFKLAGAQDYNEQFF. The CDR3 DNA is TGCGCCAGCAGCTTTAAACTAGCGGGAGCTCAGGATTACAATGAGCAGTTCTTC. Full variable domain (missing parts from reference TRBV5-1 and TRBJ2-1): KAGVTQTPRYLIKTRGQQVTLSCSPISGHRSVSWYQQTPGQGLQFLFEYFSETQRNKGNFPGRFSGRQFSNSRSEMNVSTLELGDSALYLCASSFKLAGAQDYNEQFFGPGTRLTVL.

The table lists this clone with a few counts. The chain links TRBV9 to TRBJ2-3, with 8 bases lining up with TRBD1. This CDR3 comprises 15 residues. With V trimmed by 0 bases and J by 4 bases, 4 bases remained unmatched. Germline CDR1 and CDR2: SGDLS and YYNGEE. CDR3 in amino acids: CASSVEAGGSDTQYF. As DNA, the CDR3 is TGTGCCAGCAGCGTAGAGGCAGGGGGCTCAGATACGCAGTATTTT.

This sequence joins TRBV4-1 and TRBJ1-5; D is uncertain. This CDR3 contains 15 residues. V was shortened by 2 bases and J by 2 bases, with 10 bases between the two germline ends. The germline V gene has CDR1 MGHRA and CDR2 YSYEKL. The CDR3 region is CASSQTSPGNQPQHF. The CDR3 region has the DNA TGCGCCAGCAGCCAAACATCTCCAGGCAATCAGCCCCAGCATTTT.

This clone is a singleton in its sample. The chain joins TRBV4-1 to TRBJ2-7, with unresolved D. From germline, CDR1 is MGHRA and CDR2 YSYEKL. V shed 2 bases and J shed 6 bases, with 14 bases lying between them. The CDR3 is 14 amino acids. CDR3: CASSQSWAGSEQYF. The CDR3 region has the DNA TGCGCCAGCAGCCAAAGTTGGGCTGGGTCCGAGCAGTACTTC.

This chain uses TRBV6-5 with TRBJ1-5; 8 bases match TRBD1. Germline values: CDR1 MNHEY, CDR2 SVGAGI. There are 13 residues in the CDR3. J lost 11 bases, V lost 7 bases, and 10 bases had no gene match. The CDR3, as DNA: TGTGCCAGCACAGGGGGCGTAAAAGGGACCCAGCATTTT. Translated: CASTGGVKGTQHF.

The chain links TRBV7-6 to TRBJ2-1, with 14 positions matching TRBD2. The CDR3 has 18 amino acids. Germline loops: CDR1 SGHVS, CDR2 FNYEAQ. V lost 5 bases to trimming and J lost 0 bases; unmatched junction nucleotides: 6. CDR3 protein: CASSPGLAGASSYNEQFF. The CDR3 region has the DNA TGTGCCAGCAGCCCGGGACTAGCGGGAGCGAGCTCCTACAATGAGCAGTTCTTC.

The chain is built from TRBV4-2 and TRBJ2-1, with D maybe TRBD2 (5 bases). The germline V and J ends were trimmed by 1 base and 2 bases, with 12 bases remaining between them. The CDR3 totals 16 residues. Looked up from germline, CDR1 is LGHNA and CDR2 is YNFKEQ. CDR3 sequence reads: CASSQVGSGTYNEQFF. As DNA, the CDR3 is TGTGCCAGCAGCCAAGTTGGGAGCGGTACCTACAATGAGCAGTTCTTC.

This clone was counted between two and nine times. The gene calls are TRBV15 and TRBJ2-1; possible D gene TRBD2, 5 bases. This CDR3 is 15 amino acids long. The V gene lost 4 bases and the J gene lost 0 bases, with 10 bases spanning the gap. Germline CDR1 reads LNHNV; CDR2 reads YYDKDF (reference sequence). The CDR3 coding sequence is TGTGCCACCAGCAAAACCCGGGACTCCTACAATGAGCAGTTCTTC. Protein sequence: CATSKTRDSYNEQFF.

This chain joins TRBV18 and TRBJ1-2, with a tentative D call TRBD1 (5 bases). CDR1 is KGHSH, CDR2 LQKENI, per germline. Trimming removed 2 bases at V and 0 bases at J, with 7 bases between. The CDR3 is 14 residues long. CDR3 residues: CASSPGATNYGYTF. The CDR3 region has the DNA TGTGCCAGCTCACCAGGGGCCACTAACTATGGCTACACCTTC.

The chain joins TRBV12-5 to TRBJ2-1; TRBD2 agrees at 7 bases. Germline assignment: CDR1 LGHNT and CDR2 FRNRAP. The CDR3 extends over 13 amino acids. After removal of 1 base from V and 11 bases from J, the junction contained 5 bases not matched to a gene. CDR3: CASGLGLAVQQFF. CDR3 nucleotides: TGTGCTAGTGGTTTGGGGCTAGCGGTCCAGCAGTTCTTC.

V gene TRBV7-8 combines with J gene TRBJ2-7; TRBD1 matches 7 bases. After removal of 1 base from V and 2 bases from J, the junction contained 5 bases not matched to a gene. The CDR3 loop spans 15 amino acids. Germline V lookup: CDR1 SGHVS, CDR2 FQNEAQ. The CDR3 bases are TGTGCCAGCAGCTTAGGGACAGGTAGAACCTACGAGCAGTACTTC. This gives the protein CASSLGTGRTYEQYF.

The V call is TRBV15, the J call TRBJ1-5, with TRBD1 identical over 7 bases. The germline CDR1 and CDR2 sequences are LNHNV and YYDKDF (reference sequence). The CDR3 consists of 15 residues. Trimming at V came to 6 bases and at J to 6 bases, leaving 11 bases not matched to a gene. CDR3 DNA sequence: TGTGCCACCAGTAGGACAGGAACTAGGGGTCAGCCCCAGCATTTT. Translating gives CATSRTGTRGQPQHF.

V and J are TRBV4-3 and TRBJ2-1; 9 bases fit TRBD2. V shed 3 bases and J 5 bases; nucleotides not matched to a gene: 11. The V gene's germline CDR1 is LGHNA and CDR2 YSLEER. The length of the CDR3 is 17 residues. This CDR3 is CASSQEMVAGENNEQFF. The CDR3 bases are TGCGCCAGCAGCCAGGAAATGGTAGCGGGAGAAAACAATGAGCAGTTCTTC.

This clone was recorded once. This chain links TRBV9 with TRBJ2-5; TRBD2 might be the D (7 bases). This CDR3 is 14 amino acids long. CDR1 and CDR2 from the germline V gene are SGDLS and YYNGEE. V was pared by 3 bases and J by 3 bases, with 12 bases between. CDR3 amino acids: CASSAGGLKETQYF. DNA for the CDR3: TGTGCCAGCAGCGCCGGGGGGCTTAAAGAGACCCAGTACTTC.